This record looks at one TCR beta chain sequence and its context. Germline assignment: CDR1 SGHNT and CDR2 YYREEE (reference sequence). The CDR3 is 15 amino acids. Trimming cost V 4 bases and J 8 bases; bases outside gene matches: 11. TCRdb fed the 5' RACE reads into MiXCR, producing one record per CDR3 protein. Among 57,000 or so distinct CDR3 sequences listed, 5.6% were seen once. This sample is part of a study of early T cells in non-severe SARS-CoV-2 infection. This clonotype was obtained from an adult who was a healthcare worker with PCR-confirmed SARS-CoV-2 infection or an uninfected control (not recorded which). The gene calls are TRBV5-4 and TRBJ1-2; TRBD1 aligns across 10 bases. Sequencing was performed on whole blood. DNA for the CDR3: TGTGCCAGCAGCCAAGGACAGGGGGGTCGGTACGGCTACACCTTC. It specifies CASSQGQGGRYGYTF.